Shown below are 20 T cell receptor beta chains from a single sample sequenced in a study of T cell repertoires in cytomegalovirus infection. TCRdb reprocessed the reads with MiXCR, giving one entry per CDR3 protein. The sample has about 920,000 distinct CDR3 sequences; around 29% are singletons. These receptors lack a known antigen. The sample was cultured CD8+ T cells from PBMCs, taken from culture after CMV antigen stimulation. These receptors were obtained from a human donor in good health (CMV status not recorded). Some clones in this sample may be carry-over from other donors' samples.

Note on this clonotype: This may arise from a read error, as a much more abundant clone is one base away. V gene TRBV7-2 combines with J gene TRBJ2-7; 10 nucleotides agree with TRBD2. In germline, CDR1 is SGHTA, CDR2 FQGNSA. The CDR3 contains 17 residues. DNA of the CDR3: TGTGTCAGCAGCTCCGGGACTAGCGACTCTGGGTTGTACGAGCAGTACTTC. This gives the protein CVSSSGTSDSGLYEQYF.

The rearrangement uses TRBV6-6 and TRBJ2-7, with D tentatively TRBD1 or TRBD2 (5 bases each). Deletions cut 4 bases from V and 1 base from J, with 11 bases between. Germline loops: CDR1 MNHNY, CDR2 SVGAGI (reference sequence). This CDR3 is 14 amino acids long. CDR3 protein: CASSSWDVSYEQYV. CDR3 sequence (DNA): TGTGCCAGCAGTTCCTGGGACGTATCCTACGAGCAGTACGTC.

Concerning this clonotype: One end of the junction does not line up with germline, which may come from a read error. The chain has TRBV10-3 and TRBJ2-1; D gene unclear. This CDR3 contains 13 residues. CDR1 ENHRY and CDR2 SYGVKD come from the germline V gene. The CDR3 spells CTISERPYNEQFF. DNA of the CDR3: TGTACCATCAGTGAGAGGCCTTACAATGAGCAGTTCTTC.

This clonotype turned up a few times. The chain is built from TRBV4-3 and TRBJ2-5; weak D call: TRBD1 (5 bases). Germline loops: CDR1 LGHNA, CDR2 YSLEER. V dropped 4 bases and J dropped 5 bases, with 14 bases sitting between them. This CDR3 has 14 amino acids. The chain's CDR3 is CASSPGPGMETQYF. The CDR3 DNA reads as TGCGCCAGCAGCCCAGGGCCAGGGATGGAGACCCAGTACTTC.

With respect to this clonotype: The junction and the germline gene differ at one end; a read error may be behind it. This sequence joins TRBV20-1 and TRBJ1-5; TRBD1 is a possible D gene (5 bases). The V gene's germline CDR1 is DFQATT and CDR2 SNEGSKA (reference sequence). The CDR3 covers 15 residues. CDR3 amino acids: CSARIGAGPIQTQHF. As DNA, the CDR3 is TGCAGTGCTAGGATCGGGGCAGGCCCAATTCAGACCCAGCATTTT.

This clonotype was counted between two and nine times. The chain employs TRBV12-3 or TRBV12-4 and TRBJ2-2, with 8 bases that match TRBD1. V lost 5 bases and J lost 10; bases outside the gene matches: 6. The CDR3 has 13 residues. CDR3: CASSGRQGKELFF. The CDR3 coding sequence is TGTGCCAGCAGTGGAAGACAGGGGAAGGAGCTGTTTTTT.

The J gene is TRBJ1-5, the V gene TRBV6-8; perhaps TRBD1 as D (5 bases). Germline V gene sequence: CDR1 MNHGY, CDR2 SAAAGT. V shed 8 bases and J shed 3 bases, with 17 bases lying between them. CDR3 length equals 15 residues. The CDR3 here is CASLNVQGNNQPQHF. Here the CDR3 DNA reads TGTGCCAGCCTTAATGTGCAGGGAAACAATCAGCCCCAGCATTTT.

The chain combines TRBV14 with TRBJ2-2; the D call may be TRBD1 or TRBD2 (5 bases each). The CDR3 runs to 16 residues. CDR1 SGHDN and CDR2 FVKESK come from the germline V gene. V shed 1 base and J shed 1 base, with 10 bases lying between them. Here the CDR3 DNA reads TGTGCCAGCAGCCAAGTTCCAGGGAGGAACACCGGGGAGCTGTTTTTT. As protein: CASSQVPGRNTGELFF.

The genes are TRBV15 and TRBJ2-5; D perhaps matches TRBD2 (5 bases). Trimming took 6 bases from V and 3 from J, leaving 8 bases between them. The germline CDR1 and CDR2 sequences are LNHNV and YYDKDF (reference sequence). The CDR3 covers 12 residues. CDR3 region: CATSRTEETQYF. The CDR3 nucleotides are TGTGCCACCAGTCGGACTGAAGAGACCCAGTACTTC.

The chain joins TRBV6-2 or TRBV6-3 to TRBJ1-5; no reliable D call. The CDR3 is 17 amino acids. Germline loops: CDR1 MNHEY, CDR2 SVGEGT. V shed 0 bases and J shed 2 bases, with 14 bases lying between them. For the CDR3, the DNA is TGTGCCAGCAGTTACTCCCCGTGGACGAGGGGCAATCAGCCCCAGCATTTT. This codes for CASSYSPWTRGNQPQHF.

The V and J genes are TRBV6-1 and TRBJ1-2; a possible D gene is TRBD1 (5 bases). The ends were cut back, 6 bases at V and 8 bases at J, with 13 bases in the middle. This CDR3 comprises 12 residues. CDR1 is MNHNS and CDR2 is SASEGT in the germline V gene. CDR3 bases: TGTGCCAGCAGCGGCAGGGCTAGCGGCTACACCTTC. Translating gives CASSGRASGYTF.

The chain is built from TRBV6-2 or TRBV6-3 and TRBJ1-2, with 10 nucleotides matching TRBD1. The length of the CDR3 is 14 residues. Germline CDR1 MNHEY, CDR2 SVGEGT. Trimming at V came to 4 bases and at J to 5 bases, leaving 4 bases not matched to a gene. In nucleotides, the CDR3 is TGTGCCAGCAGTTCCTCGGGACAGGGGTATGGCTACACCTTC. Protein: CASSSSGQGYGYTF.

The chain uses TRBV20-1 and TRBJ1-3; 10 bases align to TRBD1. Per germline, CDR1 DFQATT and CDR2 SNEGSKA (reference sequence). This CDR3 is 14 amino acids long. The junction had 5 bases not matched to a gene; V was cut back by 5 bases and J by 4 bases. The CDR3 region has the DNA TGCAGTGCTCCCGGGACAGGGGAAGGAAACACCATATATTTT. Translation gives CSAPGTGEGNTIYF.

This clonotype was recorded many times. The gene calls are TRBV7-6 and TRBJ1-4; a possible D gene is TRBD1 (5 bases). CDR1 SGHVS and CDR2 FNYEAQ come from the germline V gene. Trimming took 5 bases from V and 4 from J, leaving 20 bases between them. The length of the CDR3 is 17 residues. CDR3 sequence (DNA): TGTGCCAGCAGCCTCATCAGAAGCACAGGACTTAATGAAAAACTGTTTTTT. Amino acids: CASSLIRSTGLNEKLFF.

This clonotype appeared a few times. The V gene is TRBV6-1, the J gene TRBJ2-5, with D perhaps assigned TRBD1 or TRBD2 (5 bases each). The germline CDR1 and CDR2 sequences are MNHNS and SASEGT. V was clipped by 4 bases and J by 1 base, with 16 bases between them. The CDR3 consists of 16 residues. CDR3 residues: CASSVGLEGLQETQYF. CDR3 coding DNA: TGTGCCAGCAGTGTTGGCCTCGAGGGGCTCCAAGAGACCCAGTACTTC.

The chain recombines TRBV7-6 with TRBJ1-2; unclear D gene. The CDR3 covers 15 residues. Looked up from germline, CDR1 is SGHVS and CDR2 is FNYEAQ. Trimming pared 1 base from V and 0 bases from J, leaving 9 bases between. The CDR3, as DNA: TGTGCCAGCAGCTTAGGAGGGTTGTCTAACTATGGCTACACCTTC. Translating gives CASSLGGLSNYGYTF.

This sequence joins TRBV12-3 or TRBV12-4 and TRBJ1-2; 10 bases agree with TRBD1. The V gene end was trimmed by 2 bases and the J gene end by 4 bases; junction bases not matched to a gene: 4. The CDR3 is 15 residues long. The CDR3 coding sequence is TGTGCCAGCAGTTTAATGGGACAGGGGCTCTATGGCTACACCTTC. Protein product: CASSLMGQGLYGYTF.

The chain combines TRBV6-5 with TRBJ1-1; D gene uncertain. CDR3 length equals 14 residues. Germline V lookup: CDR1 MNHEY, CDR2 SVGAGI. V gave up 1 base and J gave up 7 bases, with 13 bases separating them. The CDR3, as DNA: TGTGCCAGCAGTTACTTAGCGAGATCAGATGAAGCTTTCTTT. Encoded protein: CASSYLARSDEAFF.

The rearrangement joins TRBV6-5 to TRBJ2-5, with D possibly TRBD2 on 5 matching bases. The germline gives CDR1 MNHEY, CDR2 SVGAGI. The CDR3 runs to 15 residues. V was cut by 5 bases and J by 5 bases, with 18 bases left in between. The CDR3 loop is CASSREELVGETQYF. CDR3 DNA: TGTGCCAGCAGTCGAGAGGAACTAGTTGGGGAGACCCAGTACTTC.

J is TRBJ1-4 and V is TRBV20-1; D call uncertain. Trimming shortened V by 0 bases and J by 7 bases, and 15 bases separated the two germline ends. Germline values: CDR1 DFQATT, CDR2 SNEGSKA (reference sequence). CDR3 length: 15 residues. The CDR3 sequence is CSARDLARTGEKLFF. The CDR3 bases are TGCAGTGCTAGAGATCTCGCACGGACCGGTGAAAAACTGTTTTTT.